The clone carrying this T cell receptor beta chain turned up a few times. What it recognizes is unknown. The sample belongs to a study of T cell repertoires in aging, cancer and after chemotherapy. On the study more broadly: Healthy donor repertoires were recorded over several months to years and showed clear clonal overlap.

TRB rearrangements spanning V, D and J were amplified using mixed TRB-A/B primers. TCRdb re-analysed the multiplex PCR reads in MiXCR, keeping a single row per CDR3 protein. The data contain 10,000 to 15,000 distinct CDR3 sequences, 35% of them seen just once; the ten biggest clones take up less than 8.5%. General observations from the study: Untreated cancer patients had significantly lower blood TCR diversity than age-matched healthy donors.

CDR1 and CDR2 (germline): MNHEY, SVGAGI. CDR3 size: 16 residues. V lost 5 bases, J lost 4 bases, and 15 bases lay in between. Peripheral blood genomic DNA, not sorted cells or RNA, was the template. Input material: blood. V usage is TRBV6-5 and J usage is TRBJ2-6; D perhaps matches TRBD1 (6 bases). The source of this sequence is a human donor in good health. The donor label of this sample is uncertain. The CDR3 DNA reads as TGTGCCAGCAGTGCACTAGGGGGTGCAGGGGCCAACGTCCTGACTTTC. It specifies CASSALGGAGANVLTF.